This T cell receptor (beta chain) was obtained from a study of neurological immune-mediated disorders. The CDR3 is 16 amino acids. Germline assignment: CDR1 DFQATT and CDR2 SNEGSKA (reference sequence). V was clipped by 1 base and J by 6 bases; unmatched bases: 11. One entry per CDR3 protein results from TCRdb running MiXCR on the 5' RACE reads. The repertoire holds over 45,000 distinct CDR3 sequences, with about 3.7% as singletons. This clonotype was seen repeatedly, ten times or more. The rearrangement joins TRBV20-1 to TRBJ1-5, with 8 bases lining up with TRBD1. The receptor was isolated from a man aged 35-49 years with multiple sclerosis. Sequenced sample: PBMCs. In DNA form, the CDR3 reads TGCAGTGCTAGAGCGGGGGGGACAGGCGGCAGTCAGCCCCAGCATTTT. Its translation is CSARAGGTGGSQPQHF.